The clone carrying this T cell receptor (beta chain) was detected a few times. These data are taken from a study of identical twins. With template switching, a universal primer site was added, and the cDNA carried unique molecular identifiers. A single record per CDR3 protein comes from TCRdb applying MiXCR to the 5' RACE reads. The table shows hundreds of thousands of distinct CDR3 sequences, with roughly 18% occurring only once. V was clipped by 3 bases and J by 1 base, with 18 bases between them. There are 16 residues in the CDR3. Germline loops: CDR1 DFQATT, CDR2 SNEGSKA (reference sequence). The same data also contributed to another study, on T cells expressing NK-cell markers.

Sequenced input: PBMCs. This rearrangement joins TRBV20-1 to TRBJ2-5; D perhaps matches TRBD2 (7 bases). The clonotype comes from a woman under 30 in good health. The CDR3 nucleotides are TGCAGTGCTAGGGGATTGGGCGGGGGCCCCCAAGAGACCCAGTACTTC. Translating it yields CSARGLGGGPQETQYF.